The 23 T cell receptor beta chains below come from one sample, sequenced in a study of OX40 agonist ivuxolimab in advanced cancers. Library generation was performed with the immunoSEQ multiplex PCR assay. TCRdb limited this immuneACCESS table to in-frame rearrangements with V and J called. A share of clones is missing; checked studies link under half to unresolved V genes, and the rest is unexplained. The sample yields some 70,000 clones; about four fifths were counted once. Of the sample, 2.1% falls within the top ten clones. The source was CD4+ or CD8+ T cells sorted from blood, collected in a trial of the OX40 agonist ivuxolimab. The receptors shown here come from an adult with an advanced solid tumor such as melanoma, head and neck, liver or kidney cancer.

This sequence joins TRBV2 and TRBJ1-3; D uncertain. The V end was cut by 2 bases, the J end by 4 bases, with 9 bases between. Germline values: CDR1 SNHLY, CDR2 FYNNEI. This CDR3 is 14 amino acids long. The CDR3 sequence is CASSEYRGGNTIYF. The CDR3 nucleotides are TGTGCCAGCAGTGAATACAGAGGAGGAAACACCATATATTTT.

V gene TRBV7-2 combines with J gene TRBJ2-3; D ambiguous. Germline lookup yields CDR1 SGHTA and CDR2 FQGNSA. V dropped 3 bases and J dropped 3 bases, with 13 bases sitting between them. CDR3 length equals 15 residues. Here the CDR3 DNA reads TGTGCCAGCAGCTTGTTTATCCTCCGAACAGATACGCAGTATTTT. This codes for CASSLFILRTDTQYF.

The J gene is TRBJ2-3, the V gene TRBV2; TRBD1 might be the D (6 bases). CDR3 length: 15 amino acids. The V end lost 7 bases, the J end lost 3 bases, and 17 bases lay between the germline ends. Germline lookup yields CDR1 SNHLY and CDR2 FYNNEI. CDR3 coding DNA: TGTGCCAGCAACCTGGGCACAGGGAAAACAGATACGCAGTATTTT. Translation: CASNLGTGKTDTQYF.

The rearrangement uses TRBV4-1 and TRBJ2-7, with 16 bases lining up with TRBD2. With 1 base clipped from V and 5 bases from J, the junction kept 17 bases outside the gene matches. The V gene's germline CDR1 is MGHRA and CDR2 YSYEKL. The CDR3 is 21 amino acids. Here the CDR3 DNA reads TGCGCCAGCAGCCAAGGACCAGCCGGGACTAGCGGGGGGGCCTTTTCCAACGAGCAGTACTTC. Translated: CASSQGPAGTSGGAFSNEQYF.

The chain carries TRBV19 and TRBJ1-2, with D possibly TRBD1 on 6 matching bases. V was pared by 3 bases and J by 5 bases, with 19 bases between. CDR1 and CDR2 (germline): LNHDA, SQIVND (reference sequence). The CDR3 covers 16 residues. Here the CDR3 DNA reads TGTGCCAGTAGTATTGGGGCAGGGACACCTTATTATGGCTACACCTTC. Translating it yields CASSIGAGTPYYGYTF. Full variable domain (missing parts from reference TRBV19 and TRBJ1-2): DGGITQSPKYLFRKEGQNVTLSCEQNLNHDAMYWYRQDPGQGLRLIYYSQIVNDFQKGDIAEGYSVSREKKESFPLTVTSAQKNPTAFYLCASSIGAGTPYYGYTFGSGTRLTVV.

V is TRBV7-2 and J is TRBJ1-2; no definite D call. Trimming stripped 6 bases from V and 0 bases from J, with 8 bases between. The CDR3 contains 13 residues. Germline loops: CDR1 SGHTA, CDR2 FQGNSA. This CDR3 is CASSPGPNYGYTF. The CDR3 DNA reads as TGTGCCAGCAGTCCTGGCCCTAACTATGGCTACACCTTC.

This clone was detected only once. This chain uses TRBV9 with TRBJ2-6, with TRBD1 matching over 8 bases. In germline, CDR1 is SGDLS, CDR2 YYNGEE. The length of the CDR3 is 15 residues. V gave up 5 bases and J gave up 2 bases; unmatched junction bases: 3. The CDR3 protein is CASSAGGAGANVLTF. CDR3 nucleotides: TGTGCCAGCAGTGCAGGGGGCGCTGGGGCCAACGTCCTGACTTTC.

The rearrangement joins TRBV2 to TRBJ1-5, with D perhaps TRBD1 (5 bases). CDR3 size: 15 residues. Trimming removed 3 bases at V and 2 bases at J, with 11 bases between. In germline, CDR1 is SNHLY, CDR2 FYNNEI. The CDR3 nucleotides read TGTGCCAGCAGTGATAAAGGGACGGGCAATCAGCCCCAGCATTTT. It is translated as CASSDKGTGNQPQHF.

The chain's CDR3 is CASTYGGSGYTF. The DNA of the CDR3 is TGTGCCAGCACCTACGGGGGCAGCGGCTACACCTTC. V gene TRBV5-4 combines with J gene TRBJ1-2; D is perhaps TRBD1 (6 bases). Germline V CDR1 and CDR2: SGHNT, YYREEE (reference sequence). Trimming pared 6 bases from V and 8 bases from J, leaving 14 bases between. The CDR3 loop spans 12 amino acids.

The J gene is TRBJ2-2, the V gene TRBV28; TRBD2 might be the D (6 bases). Trimming removed 5 bases at V and 2 bases at J, with 9 bases between. This CDR3 region has 14 residues. Germline loops: CDR1 MDHEN, CDR2 SYDVKM. The CDR3 is CASSPGLNTGELFF. In nucleotides, the CDR3 is TGTGCCAGCAGTCCGGGACTCAACACCGGGGAGCTGTTTTTT.

V gene TRBV5-1 combines with J gene TRBJ2-7, with 7 bases fitting TRBD2. The CDR3 contains 13 residues. V gave up 0 bases and J gave up 6 bases; unmatched junction bases: 3. CDR1 is SGHRS and CDR2 is YFSETQ in the germline V gene. CDR3: CASSLAGGTEQYF. CDR3 sequence (DNA): TGCGCCAGCAGCTTGGCCGGGGGGACCGAGCAGTACTTC.

The chain employs TRBV11-2 and TRBJ1-5; D ambiguous. The germline V and J ends were trimmed by 4 bases and 6 bases, with 19 bases remaining between them. This CDR3 contains 16 residues. The germline V gene encodes CDR1 SGHAT and CDR2 FQNNGV. CDR3 sequence reads: CASSSHPSGEGQPQHF. The CDR3 nucleotides read TGTGCCAGCAGCTCTCACCCATCGGGCGAGGGTCAGCCCCAGCATTTT.

The rearrangement joins TRBV7-2 to TRBJ1-2; D is ambiguous. Germline CDR1 SGHTA, CDR2 FQGNSA. The length of the CDR3 is 14 residues. V was pared by 2 bases and J by 5 bases, with 12 bases between. CDR3 residues: CASSLSGRPYGYTF. The CDR3 DNA sequence: TGTGCCAGCAGCTTAAGTGGTAGGCCATATGGCTACACCTTC. The variable domain in full, completed from reference TRBV7-2 and TRBJ1-2, reads GAGVSQSPSNKVTEKGKDVELRCDPISGHTALYWYRQSLGQGLEFLIYFQGNSAPDKSGLPSDRFSAERTGGSVSTLTIQRTQQEDSAVYLCASSLSGRPYGYTFGSGTRLTVV.

This chain uses TRBV7-9 with TRBJ1-4, with D possibly matching TRBD1 (5 bases). This CDR3 is built from 17 residues. Germline lookup yields CDR1 SEHNR and CDR2 FQNEAQ (reference sequence). V was pared by 5 bases and J by 0 bases, with 16 bases between. CDR3: CASSPPGSGATNEKLFF. The CDR3 region has the DNA TGTGCCAGCAGCCCCCCAGGGTCGGGGGCAACTAATGAAAAACTGTTTTTT.

The chain couples TRBV7-2 to TRBJ1-4; no reliable D call. V gave up 5 bases and J gave up 0 bases, with 13 bases separating them. The CDR3 loop spans 16 amino acids. From germline, CDR1 is SGHTA and CDR2 FQGNSA. CDR3 coding DNA: TGTGCCAGCAGCCGTAAGGCGCCGGCAACTAATGAAAAACTGTTTTTT. This sequence encodes CASSRKAPATNEKLFF. Variable domain in full (rest from reference TRBV7-2 and TRBJ1-4): GAGVSQSPSNKVTEKGKDVELRCDPISGHTALYWYRQSLGQGLEFLIYFQGNSAPDKSGLPSDRFSAERTGGSVSTLTIQRTQQEDSAVYLCASSRKAPATNEKLFFGSGTQLSVL.

The chain uses TRBV10-2 and TRBJ1-1; no clear D gene. With 8 bases removed from V and 1 base from J, the gap between germline ends came to 8 bases. The CDR3 extends over 12 amino acids. Germline CDR1 is WSHSY and CDR2 is SAAADI. The chain's CDR3 is CASVRSNTEAFF. CDR3 sequence (DNA): TGCGCCAGCGTCCGTTCGAACACTGAAGCTTTCTTT.

The chain links TRBV14 to TRBJ2-5; D possibly corresponds to TRBD1 (5 bases). Germline V lookup: CDR1 SGHDN, CDR2 FVKESK. The V end lost 2 bases, the J end lost 0 bases, and 10 bases lay between the germline ends. The CDR3 totals 15 residues. The CDR3 coding sequence is TGTGCCAGCAGCCAATTGAAGGGGTACCAAGAGACCCAGTACTTC. This codes for CASSQLKGYQETQYF.

The rearrangement links TRBV16 to TRBJ2-2; D is undetermined. This CDR3 region has 14 residues. The germline V gene has CDR1 KGHSY and CDR2 FQNENV. V dropped 2 bases and J dropped 2 bases, with 6 bases sitting between them. The CDR3 coding sequence is TGTGCCAGCAGCCAACGAATAAACACCGGGGAGCTGTTTTTT. This sequence encodes CASSQRINTGELFF.

The rearrangement links TRBV11-2 to TRBJ2-1; 9 bases are shared with TRBD2. Germline V gene sequence: CDR1 SGHAT, CDR2 FQNNGV. This CDR3 has 16 residues. The V and J ends lost 5 bases and 2 bases, in that order; junction bases with no gene match: 7. CDR3 loop: CASSRAAGGTYNEQFF. CDR3 DNA sequence: TGTGCCAGCAGCCGGGCGGCGGGGGGGACCTACAATGAGCAGTTCTTC.

This clone came up a few times. The rearrangement joins TRBV18 to TRBJ2-1; D is uncertain. CDR1 and CDR2 from the germline V gene are KGHSH and LQKENI. The CDR3 runs 13 residues. V was trimmed by 4 bases and J by 10 bases, leaving 14 bases between them. The CDR3 loop reads CASSRSSEQEQFF. The CDR3 nucleotides are TGTGCCAGCTCACGCAGCTCGGAGCAGGAGCAGTTCTTC.

This clone has at least ten counts. This chain links TRBV30 with TRBJ1-4; unclear D gene. The germline V gene has CDR1 GTSNPN and CDR2 SVGIG (reference sequence). The CDR3 totals 13 residues. Trimming took 0 bases from V and 5 from J, leaving 7 bases between them. CDR3 sequence reads: CAWSVRRNEKLFF. The CDR3 DNA is TGTGCCTGGAGTGTACGCAGGAATGAAAAACTGTTTTTT.

The rearrangement links TRBV9 to TRBJ2-3, with D perhaps matching TRBD1 (5 bases). Germline V lookup: CDR1 SGDLS, CDR2 YYNGEE. V was clipped by 5 bases and J by 6 bases, with 22 bases between them. This CDR3 has 16 residues. The CDR3 DNA reads TGTGCCAGCAGGCCAGGTTCGGGCAGGGTAGGGGATACGCAGTATTTT. This translates into CASRPGSGRVGDTQYF.

V is TRBV7-6 and J is TRBJ2-1; D is unclear. Germline lookup yields CDR1 SGHVS and CDR2 FNYEAQ. This CDR3 is built from 14 residues. V was trimmed by 9 bases and J by 3 bases, leaving 15 bases between them. This CDR3 reads CASSITTGYNEQFF. The DNA of the CDR3 is TGTGCCAGTTCGATCACGACGGGCTACAATGAGCAGTTCTTC.